This is a list of T cell receptor beta chains from one sample in a study of blood T cells in healthy people across ages. Each CDR3 protein gets one entry after TCRdb re-called the 5' RACE reads with MiXCR. The sample lists about 1.8 million distinct CDR3 sequences, roughly 50% seen once, with more than 2% in the top ten. Material: blood. Receptors originate from a woman between 40 and 50 years old in good health. CDR3s include the opening cysteine and the closing phenylalanine or tryptophan. The D gene is left open where the match is weak. Clone size appears in some rows only: once, few, many, or a class for an expanded clone.

size	V	J	D	CDR3	DNA
.	TRBV7-2	TRBJ2-4	TRBD1	CASSLGTAQYF	TGTGCCAGCAGCCTCGGGACAGCTCAGTACTTC
.	TRBV13	TRBJ2-3	TRBD2	CASSGVSGGHESTDTQYF	TGTGCCAGCAGCGGAGTCAGCGGGGGCCACGAAAGCACAGATACGCAGTATTTT
few	TRBV10-3	TRBJ2-3	TRBD2	CAISEGLAGTDTQYF	TGTGCCATCAGTGAGGGACTAGCGGGCACAGATACGCAGTATTTT
.	TRBV20-1	TRBJ2-3	TRBD2	CSPREGASGASDTQYF	TGCAGTCCCAGAGAAGGGGCTAGCGGGGCCTCAGATACGCAGTATTTT
.	TRBV20-1	TRBJ1-4	TRBD1	CSARRQGEKLFF	TGCAGTGCGAGACGACAGGGTGAAAAACTGTTTTTT
few	TRBV20-1	TRBJ2-7	.	CSADWGRLDEQYF	TGCAGTGCTGACTGGGGCCGCTTGGACGAGCAGTACTTC
once	TRBV18	TRBJ1-1	.	CASSPGGIEDTEAFF	TGTGCCAGCTCACCAGGGGGGATAGAGGACACTGAAGCTTTCTTT
.	TRBV2	TRBJ1-1	.	CASSEPDIPEAFF	TGTGCCAGCAGTGAACCGGATATCCCTGAAGCTTTCTTT
once	TRBV7-2	TRBJ1-4	.	CASSRGTRNEKLFF	TGTGCCAGCAGCCGCGGGACCAGGAATGAAAAACTGTTTTTT
.	TRBV30	TRBJ2-5	.	CAWSVRLVETQYF	TGTGCCTGGAGTGTACGCTTAGTGGAGACCCAGTACTTC
.	TRBV24-1	TRBJ2-5	.	CATSDPGHIQETQYF	TGTGCCACCAGTGATCCGGGACACATCCAAGAGACCCAGTACTTC
.	TRBV7-4	TRBJ2-5	.	CASSIGKGGAPGGETQYF	TGTGCCAGCAGCATTGGCAAAGGCGGGGCGCCAGGAGGAGAGACCCAGTACTTC
.	TRBV7-2	TRBJ2-3	.	CASSLGGGAGDTQYF	TGTGCCAGCAGCTTAGGGGGGGGCGCGGGAGATACGCAGTATTTT
.	TRBV6-6	TRBJ2-6	.	CASSYSREPGANVLTF	TGTGCCAGCAGTTACTCTCGGGAGCCTGGGGCCAACGTCCTGACTTTC
.	TRBV12-3/TRBV12-4	TRBJ2-4	TRBD2	CAIATTGTSRNEQYF	TGTGCCATAGCGACAACGGGGACTAGCAGGAATGAGCAGTACTTC
.	TRBV20-1	TRBJ2-7	.	CSARERYTQYF	TGCAGTGCTAGAGAGCGATATACCCAGTACTTC
few	TRBV6-5	TRBJ2-7	TRBD1	CASSGTGGRYEQYF	TGTGCCAGCAGTGGGACAGGGGGCAGGTACGAGCAGTACTTC
once	TRBV29-1	TRBJ1-1	.	CSVVAIGQTSTEAFF	TGCAGCGTTGTTGCTATAGGACAGACGAGCACTGAAGCTTTCTTT
.	TRBV7-8	TRBJ2-7	TRBD2	CASSLASGASYNEQYF	TGTGCCAGCAGCTTAGCTAGCGGGGCTTCCTACAATGAGCAGTACTTC
few	TRBV20-1	TRBJ2-3	TRBD2	CSARTSGGTDTQYF	TGCAGTGCTCGGACTAGCGGGGGCACAGATACGCAGTATTTT
.	TRBV4-2	TRBJ2-1	TRBD2	CASSQDLSLGGGSDEQFF	TGTGCCAGCAGCCAAGATTTATCTCTCGGCGGGGGTTCGGATGAGCAGTTCTTC
.	TRBV28	TRBJ2-1	.	CASSTQLASRDEQFF	TGTGCCAGCAGTACCCAACTAGCAAGCAGAGATGAGCAGTTCTTC
few	TRBV9	TRBJ2-5	.	CASSVHTGSGGLQETQYF	TGTGCCAGCAGCGTCCACACAGGGTCGGGGGGCCTTCAAGAGACCCAGTACTTC
.	TRBV28	TRBJ1-2	TRBD1	CASSRAGGTRSYGYTF	TGTGCCAGCAGTAGGGCAGGGGGTACTCGCTCCTATGGCTACACCTTC
.	TRBV29-1	TRBJ1-5	.	CTSLGRSCNQPQHF	TGCACCTCGTTGGGGCGGAGCTGCAATCAGCCCCAGCATTTT
few	TRBV5-4	TRBJ2-3	.	CASGYRVSDTQYF	TGTGCCAGCGGATACAGGGTTTCAGATACGCAGTATTTT
few	TRBV28	TRBJ2-1	TRBD2	CASTSSGGNGYNEQFF	TGTGCCAGCACTTCTAGCGGGGGGAACGGTTACAATGAGCAGTTCTTC
once	TRBV18	TRBJ2-7	.	CASSGVPYEQYF	TGTGCCAGCTCGGGGGTGCCCTACGAGCAGTACTTC